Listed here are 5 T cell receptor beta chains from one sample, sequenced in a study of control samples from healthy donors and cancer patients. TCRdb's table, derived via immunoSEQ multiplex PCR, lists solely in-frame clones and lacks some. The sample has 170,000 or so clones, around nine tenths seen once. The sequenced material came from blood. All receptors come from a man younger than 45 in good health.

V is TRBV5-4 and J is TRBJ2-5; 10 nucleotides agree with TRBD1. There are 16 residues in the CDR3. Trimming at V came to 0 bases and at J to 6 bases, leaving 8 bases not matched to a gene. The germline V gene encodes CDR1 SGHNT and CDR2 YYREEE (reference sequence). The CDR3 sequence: CASSLEGGQGSKTQYF. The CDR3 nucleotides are TGTGCCAGCAGCTTGGAAGGGGGACAGGGGTCGAAGACCCAGTACTTC.

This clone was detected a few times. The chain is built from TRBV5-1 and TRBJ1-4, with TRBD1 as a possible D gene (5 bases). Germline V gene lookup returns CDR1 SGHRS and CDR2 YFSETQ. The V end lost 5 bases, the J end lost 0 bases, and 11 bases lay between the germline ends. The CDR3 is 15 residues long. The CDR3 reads CASRSTVATNEKLFF. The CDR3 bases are TGCGCCAGCAGATCGACAGTTGCAACTAATGAAAAACTGTTTTTT.

CDR3 bases: TGCACCAGCAGCCAAGTTGGAGCGGGGTGCACAGATACGCAGTATTTT. Amino acids: CTSSQVGAGCTDTQYF. The chain uses TRBV1 and TRBJ2-3; the D call in the table, TRBD2, was not verified against the DNA. TRBV1 is a pseudogene segment. CDR3 size: 16 residues.

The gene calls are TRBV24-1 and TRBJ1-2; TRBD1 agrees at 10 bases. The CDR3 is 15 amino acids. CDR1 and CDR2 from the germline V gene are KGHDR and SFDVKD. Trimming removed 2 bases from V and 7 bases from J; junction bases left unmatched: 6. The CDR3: CATSDSGTGVSGYTF. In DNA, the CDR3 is TGTGCCACCAGTGATTCAGGGACAGGGGTCTCTGGCTACACCTTC.

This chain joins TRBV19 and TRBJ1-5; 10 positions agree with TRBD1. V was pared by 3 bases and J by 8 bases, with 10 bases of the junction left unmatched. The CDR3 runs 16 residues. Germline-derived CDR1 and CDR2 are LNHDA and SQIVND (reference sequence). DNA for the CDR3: TGTGCCAGTAGTATCGAGGGACAGGGGCCGGATAAGCCCCAGCATTTT. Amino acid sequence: CASSIEGQGPDKPQHF.